The 18 T cell receptor beta chains given below trace back to one sample, sequenced in a study of blood T cell repertoires in COVID-19. The assay was immunoSEQ multiplex PCR, and TCRdb's table has in-frame clones only and misses some. This sample has over 150,000 clones, with roughly four fifths found just once. Source material: peripheral blood. These receptors originate from a human donor in a cohort sampled during active COVID-19.

The V call is TRBV5-6, the J call TRBJ2-1, with D perhaps matching TRBD2 (6 bases). The CDR3 spans 14 residues. V lost 2 bases to trimming and J lost 7 bases, with 13 bases between them. The germline V gene has CDR1 SGHDT and CDR2 YYEEEE. CDR3 region: CASSLSGLRNEQFF. The CDR3 DNA is TGTGCCAGCAGCTTATCGGGACTCAGAAATGAGCAGTTCTTC.

A single count supports this clone. The rearrangement uses TRBV19 and TRBJ2-3; TRBD2 is a possible D gene (6 bases). The CDR3 is made up of 13 amino acids. The germline V and J ends were trimmed by 4 bases and 1 base, with 6 bases remaining between them. Germline CDR1 LNHDA, CDR2 SQIVND (reference sequence). The CDR3 DNA reads TGTGCCAGTAGTAGGAGGGGCACAGATACGCAGTATTTT. It specifies CASSRRGTDTQYF.

This rearrangement joins TRBV11-2 to TRBJ1-5; no reliable D call. The germline V gene has CDR1 SGHAT and CDR2 FQNNGV. The V end was cut by 3 bases, the J end by 4 bases, with 13 bases between. This CDR3 contains 15 residues. CDR3 sequence reads: CASSLGPQVNQPQHF. CDR3 DNA sequence: TGTGCCAGCAGCTTGGGTCCCCAGGTTAATCAGCCCCAGCATTTT.

V gene TRBV7-9 combines with J gene TRBJ1-1; TRBD1 might be the D (5 bases). The germline V and J ends were trimmed by 5 bases and 5 bases, with 15 bases remaining between them. This CDR3 contains 14 residues. The germline gives CDR1 SEHNR, CDR2 FQNEAQ (reference sequence). CDR3 sequence (DNA): TGTGCCAGCAGCCTACGTTACGGGGGGACTGAAGCTTTCTTT. Translated, it gives CASSLRYGGTEAFF.

This clone was recorded a few times. This chain links TRBV9 with TRBJ1-6; perhaps TRBD1 as D (6 bases). Trimming took off 0 bases at V and 10 bases at J, with 11 bases between the two ends. In germline, CDR1 is SGDLS, CDR2 YYNGEE. This CDR3 contains 14 residues. Written as DNA, the CDR3 is TGTGCCAGCAGCGTAGAGGACAGTGGCTCACCCCTCCACTTT. Translation: CASSVEDSGSPLHF.

V is TRBV6-5 and J is TRBJ1-4; 8 bases fit TRBD1. V gave up 10 bases and J gave up 8 bases; unmatched junction bases: 9. The CDR3 length is 13 residues. CDR1 and CDR2 from the germline V gene are MNHEY and SVGAGI. The CDR3 DNA sequence: TGTGCCAATCGGACAGGGCGGGCCGAAAAACTGTTTTTT. Protein sequence: CANRTGRAEKLFF.

This clone was counted between two and nine times. J is TRBJ2-1 and V is TRBV9, with 11 positions matching TRBD1. The V gene's germline CDR1 is SGDLS and CDR2 YYNGEE. CDR3 length equals 12 residues. V lost 7 bases, J lost 9 bases, and 3 bases stayed unmatched. The CDR3 sequence is CASGDRGIEQFF. The CDR3 DNA is TGTGCCAGCGGGGACAGGGGGATTGAGCAGTTCTTC.

The chain joins TRBV2 to TRBJ1-1, with D perhaps matching TRBD1 (5 bases). V lost 6 bases and J lost 4, with 12 bases in between. The germline V gene encodes CDR1 SNHLY and CDR2 FYNNEI. CDR3 length: 13 residues. CDR3 bases: TGTGCCAGCAGGGGGCGGCGGGGCACTGAAGCTTTCTTT. It is translated as CASRGRRGTEAFF.

CDR3 DNA sequence: TGCGCCAGCAGTGATGTGGGCGACAATTCACCCCTCCACTTT. Translation: CASSDVGDNSPLHF. V and J are TRBV10-2 and TRBJ1-6; D gene ambiguous. Per the germline V gene, CDR1 is WSHSY and CDR2 is SAAADI. V shed 3 bases and J shed 7 bases, with 10 bases lying between them. The CDR3 contains 14 residues.

This chain connects TRBV12-3 or TRBV12-4 to TRBJ2-5; TRBD1 matches 8 bases. V lost 6 bases and J lost 5; bases outside the gene matches: 5. The CDR3 totals 13 residues. The CDR3 here is CASSQGARETQYF. Written as DNA, the CDR3 is TGTGCCAGCAGCCAGGGGGCGAGGGAGACCCAGTACTTC.

The chain is built from TRBV2 and TRBJ2-7, with 7 nucleotides matching TRBD1. This CDR3 contains 13 residues. The V and J ends lost 4 bases and 6 bases, in that order; junction bases with no gene match: 6. The germline V gene has CDR1 SNHLY and CDR2 FYNNEI. The CDR3 DNA sequence: TGTGCCAGCAGTGTAGAGGGGGCGGGCGAGCAGTACTTC. It yields the protein CASSVEGAGEQYF.

This rearrangement joins TRBV19 to TRBJ1-2; 9 bases agree with TRBD1. Germline trimming cut 3 bases from V and 6 bases from J; bases unmatched to any gene: 11. CDR3 length: 16 amino acids. Germline CDR1 LNHDA, CDR2 SQIVND (reference sequence). In nucleotides, the CDR3 is TGTGCCAGTAGTATGGGCTTGGACAGGGGTCAAAATGGCTACACCTTC. Its protein is CASSMGLDRGQNGYTF.

This chain uses TRBV24-1 with TRBJ2-2; D is unresolved. Germline V gives CDR1 KGHDR, CDR2 SFDVKD. The CDR3 contains 13 residues. V gave up 1 base and J gave up 4 bases, with 3 bases separating them. CDR3 DNA sequence: TGTGCCACCAGTGATTTCCTCACCGGGGAGCTGTTTTTT. It yields the protein CATSDFLTGELFF.

The V and J genes are TRBV3-1 (or the pseudogene TRBV3-2) and TRBJ2-7; the match to TRBD2 covers 7 bases. The CDR3 spans 14 residues. Germline assignment: CDR1 LGHDT and CDR2 YNNKEL (reference sequence). The junction had 3 bases not matched to a gene; V was cut back by 0 bases and J by 4 bases. CDR3 nucleotide sequence: TGTGCCAGCAGCCAAGACACGGGGGGATACGAGCAGTACTTC. It is translated as CASSQDTGGYEQYF.

In nucleotides, the CDR3 is TGTGCTAGTGGGGACCGACTAGGTAGCACAGATACGCAGTATTTT. Its translation: CASGDRLGSTDTQYF. J is TRBJ2-3 and V is TRBV12-5; tentatively, D is TRBD2 (6 bases). CDR1 is LGHNT, CDR2 FRNRAP, per germline. V was pared by 6 bases and J by 0 bases, with 13 bases between. The CDR3 has 15 residues.

V gene TRBV5-1 combines with J gene TRBJ2-3; 7 bases are shared with TRBD2. This CDR3 comprises 14 residues. The germline gives CDR1 SGHRS, CDR2 YFSETQ. Germline trimming cut 4 bases from V and 5 bases from J; bases unmatched to any gene: 7. The CDR3 here is CASSRWGGEDTQYF. CDR3 coding DNA: TGCGCCAGCAGCCGATGGGGGGGAGAAGATACGCAGTATTTT.

V usage is TRBV29-1 and J usage is TRBJ1-4; D uncertain. The V end lost 6 bases, the J end lost 0 bases, and 11 bases lay between the germline ends. The V gene's germline CDR1 is SQVTM and CDR2 ANQGSEA. The CDR3 is made up of 14 amino acids. The CDR3 nucleotides are TGCAGCGTAGCGAACATGCCAACTAATGAAAAACTGTTTTTT. Protein sequence: CSVANMPTNEKLFF. The full variable domain, in which reference TRBV29-1 and TRBJ1-4 provide the parts outside the CDR3, is SAVISQKPSRDICQRGTSLTIQCQVDSQVTMMFWYRQQPGQSLTLIATANQGSEATYESGFVIDKFPISRPNLTFSTLTVSNMSPEDSSIYLCSVANMPTNEKLFFGSGTQLSVL.

This sequence joins TRBV11-2 and TRBJ2-7, with D perhaps matching TRBD2 (7 bases). The CDR3 loop spans 14 amino acids. Trimming removed 1 base at V and 9 bases at J, with 16 bases between. Germline CDR1 is SGHAT and CDR2 is FQNNGV. The CDR3 nucleotides read TGTGCCAGCAGCTTAGGATCCACGGGGGGCGGGCAGTACTTC. This sequence encodes CASSLGSTGGGQYF.